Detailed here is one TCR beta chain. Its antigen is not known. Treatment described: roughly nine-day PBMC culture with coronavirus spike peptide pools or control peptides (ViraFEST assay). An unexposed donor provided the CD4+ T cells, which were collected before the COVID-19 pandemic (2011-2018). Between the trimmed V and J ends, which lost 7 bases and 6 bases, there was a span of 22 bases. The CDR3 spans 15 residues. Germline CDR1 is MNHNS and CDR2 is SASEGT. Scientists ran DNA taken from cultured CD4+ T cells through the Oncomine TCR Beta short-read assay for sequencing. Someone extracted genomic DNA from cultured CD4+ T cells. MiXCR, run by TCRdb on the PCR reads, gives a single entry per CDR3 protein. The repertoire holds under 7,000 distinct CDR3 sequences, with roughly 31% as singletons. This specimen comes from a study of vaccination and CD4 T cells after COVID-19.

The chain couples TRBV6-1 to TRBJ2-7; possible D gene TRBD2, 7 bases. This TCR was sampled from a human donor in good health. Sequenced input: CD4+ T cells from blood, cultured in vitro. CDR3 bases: TGTGCCAGCACCTCGAGGGGGGGGAGCCACGGCGAGCAGTACTTC. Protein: CASTSRGGSHGEQYF.